The T cell receptor beta chain described here comes from a study of chemoradiotherapy in HPV16-positive cancers. Findings of the study overall: Candidate HPV-specific clones and E7-related TCR motifs grew in tumor during treatment. Only a couple of HPV16-positive patients supplied the functional HPV-specificity definition.

TCRdb keeps only in-frame clones here, not all; method: immunoSEQ multiplex PCR. The repertoire consists of approximately 32,000 clones, with about 88% occurring once and the leading ten covering about 3.1%. As for this clone: Antigen unknown.

This TCR derives from a human donor with HPV-associated anogenital cancer. The material was blood, obtained from a patient who underwent chemoradiotherapy.

CDR3 loop: CASSLVLTPYEQYF. Written as DNA, the CDR3 is TGTGCCAGCAGCTTAGTACTTACCCCCTACGAGCAGTACTTC. The V and J genes are TRBV7-9 and TRBJ2-7; no clear D. V was trimmed by 1 base and J by 2 bases, leaving 9 bases between them. Germline CDR1 is SEHNR and CDR2 is FQNEAQ (reference sequence). The CDR3 totals 14 residues.